This T cell receptor (beta chain) appears in the sequencing data of a study of blood T cell repertoires in COVID-19 (dated by TCRdb to 2018 to 2021). About the full investigation: Samples covering the acute and convalescent phases of COVID-19 were provided by collaborators in the United States, Italy and Spain. The material from the prospective study consisted of cDNA or gDNA derived from T cells, B-cell-depleted T cells, or PBMCs. Deeply sampled blood TCRbeta repertoires from subjects exposed to, actively infected with, or recovered from COVID-19 were included in the dataset. The repertoires were released in a freely available public database meant as a resource for research on the immune response to SARS-CoV-2. The samples were drawn from the first 160 participants of the ongoing ImmuneRACE study and from over a thousand subjects provided by 6 global collaborators. Nearly every sample came with metadata listing a de-identified subject ID, COVID-19 status, age in years and sex. Where available, HLA class I and class II types were obtained from metadata supplied by the sample provider rather than from assay-based typing. The research as a whole found: Clinical and demographic metadata were provided uncurated, with the amount varying by source and participant.

Worth noting for this clone: It has no known antigen specificity. No quality values exist for individual bases; no much larger clone is one base distant.

Whole blood was collected in K2EDTA tubes by collaborating institutions according to the institutions' own protocols. For TCRbeta analysis, collaborator samples were shipped as frozen whole blood, as isolated PBMCs, or as DNA extracted from either sample type. The immunoSEQ Assay, a bias-controlled multiplex PCR, was used to amplify TCRbeta CDR3 regions from genomic DNA. On the study's bioinformatics: Nucleated cell counts per sample were estimated from amplification of reference gene primers within the assay. Sequence reads were collapsed and filtered to measure the absolute abundance of every unique TCRbeta CDR3 rearrangement. For each sample, productive Simpson clonality was calculated as the square root of Simpson's diversity index over productive rearrangements. TCRdb limited this immuneACCESS table to in-frame rearrangements with V and J called. A share of clones is missing; checked studies link under half to unresolved V genes, and the rest is unexplained. V and J calls and clone size are given by that table; D and trimming were obtained from the DNA. The sample table holds 98,000 or so clones, of which 88% were seen once. The biggest ten clones account for 2.4% of the sample.

The material sequenced was peripheral blood. The receptor comes from a human donor in a cohort sampled during active COVID-19.

The nucleotide sequence reads as follows: TGTGCCAGTAGCCCCGGCGGGGGGTTCGCCGGGGAGCTGTTTTTT. It is translated as CASSPGGGFAGELFF. The sequence links TRBV19 to TRBJ2-2; the junction holds 8 bases that match TRBD2. V is pruned by 6 bases and J by 6 bases, leaving 9 bases of the junction without a gene match. From the germline V gene (reference sequence), CDR1 is LNHDA and CDR2 is SQIVND. From the cysteine through the phenylalanine, the CDR3 covers 15 amino acids. The only DNA kept is the CDR3, 45 bases in frame from the first base.